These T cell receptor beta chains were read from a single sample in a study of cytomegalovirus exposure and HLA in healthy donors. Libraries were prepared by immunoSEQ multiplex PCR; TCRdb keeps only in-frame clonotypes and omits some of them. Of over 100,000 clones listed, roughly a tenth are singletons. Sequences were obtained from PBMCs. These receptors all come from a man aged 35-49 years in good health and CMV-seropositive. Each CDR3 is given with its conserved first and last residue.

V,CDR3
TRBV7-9,CASSLVGREWFGGYTF
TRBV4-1,CASSQGRGGIEKLFF
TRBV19,CASSVAGGTDTQYF
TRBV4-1,CASSQDGRSRYTF
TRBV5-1,CASSLVPGTYEQYF
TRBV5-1,CASSPAPGNTEAFF
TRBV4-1,CASSTRQGNPQHF
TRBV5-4,CASSRAGAVSYNEQFF
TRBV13,CASSLGRGNSGNTIYF
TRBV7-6,CASSVRTTYEQYF